The clone carrying this TCR beta chain was picked up many times. The antigen is undetermined. The entry originates in a study of T-cell reconstitution after alpha-beta-depleted transplantation in children. This sample's TCRbeta library carried unique molecular identifier barcodes. TCRdb fed the PCR reads into MiXCR, producing one record per CDR3 protein. The sample includes around 700,000 distinct CDR3 sequences, roughly 13% of them seen just once. Study-wide points: Several hundred graft clones that had expanded were reportedly the source of alpha-beta T cells about two months after transplant.

Trimming shortened V by 3 bases and J by 0 bases, and 21 bases separated the two germline ends. The germline gives CDR1 DFQATT, CDR2 SNEGSKA (reference sequence). The CDR3 has 18 amino acids. Sequences were derived from PBMCs, sampled before TCRalphabeta/CD19-depleted stem cell transplant. This chain uses TRBV20-1 with TRBJ1-5; tentatively, D is TRBD1 (5 bases). The TCR originated in a girl aged 2 to 9 with congenital amegakaryocytic thrombocytopenia, due to receive a stem cell transplant. The DNA for the CDR3 is TGCAGTGCTAGCCCCTGGGGCCGTGGAGCACATAGCAATCAGCCCCAGCATTTT. This codes for CSASPWGRGAHSNQPQHF.